This paragraph covers one T cell receptor beta chain sequence. The antigen is undetermined. The 5'RACE template-switching step produced TCR cDNA and added a universal primer site and UMIs. TCRdb reanalysed the 5' RACE reads using MiXCR and keeps one entry per CDR3 protein. The sample holds about 630,000 distinct CDR3 sequences, 10% to 15% seen once. This record comes from a study of T cells after yellow fever vaccination. Findings and limits, study-wide: Abundant clonotypes (contaminants from the bulk population) could be present in FACS-sorted repertoires.

Sequenced here: PBMCs, sampled on the day of the yellow fever booster vaccination. The clonotype was recovered from a man aged 30 to 45 who received the YFV17D yellow fever vaccine.

The CDR3 loop is CASGQGRTDTQYF. The CDR3 coding sequence is TGTGCCAGCGGACAGGGTCGCACAGATACGCAGTATTTT. This rearrangement joins TRBV6-2 or TRBV6-3 to TRBJ2-3, with 8 bases fitting TRBD1. J lost 1 base, V lost 8 bases, and 2 bases had no gene match. Germline values: CDR1 MNHEY, CDR2 SVGEGT. The CDR3 has 13 residues.